The clone carrying this T cell receptor beta chain appeared many times. This sample was taken from a study of T cell repertoires in cytomegalovirus infection. TCRdb reanalysed the reads using MiXCR and keeps one entry per CDR3 protein. The sample yields roughly 310,000 distinct CDR3 sequences, 17% seen once. Germline V lookup: CDR1 LNHDA, CDR2 SQIVND (reference sequence). The CDR3 contains 14 residues. The V end was cut by 7 bases, the J end by 2 bases, with 11 bases between. The source is a human donor in good health (CMV status not recorded). Some clones in this sample may be carry-over from other donors' samples. Specimen: PBMCs. The chain has TRBV19 and TRBJ2-2; D may be TRBD2 (7 bases). The chain's CDR3 is CASTAGTNTGELFF. CDR3 bases: TGTGCCAGTACAGCGGGGACAAACACCGGGGAGCTGTTTTTT.